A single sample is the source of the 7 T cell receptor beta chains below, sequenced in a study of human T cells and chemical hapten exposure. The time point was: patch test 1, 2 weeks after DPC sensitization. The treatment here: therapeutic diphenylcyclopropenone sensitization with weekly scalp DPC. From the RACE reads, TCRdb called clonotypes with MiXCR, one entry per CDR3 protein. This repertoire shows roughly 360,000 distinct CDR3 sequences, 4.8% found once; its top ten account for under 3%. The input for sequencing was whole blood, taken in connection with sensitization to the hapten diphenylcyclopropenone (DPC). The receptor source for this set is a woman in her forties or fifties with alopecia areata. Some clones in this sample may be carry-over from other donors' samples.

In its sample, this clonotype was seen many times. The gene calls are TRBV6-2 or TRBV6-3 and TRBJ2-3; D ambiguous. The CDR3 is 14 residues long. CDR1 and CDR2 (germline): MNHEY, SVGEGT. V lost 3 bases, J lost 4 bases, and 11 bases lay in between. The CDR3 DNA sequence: TGTGCCAGCAGTTATCTGTCGGGCGCAGATACGCAGTATTTT. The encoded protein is CASSYLSGADTQYF.

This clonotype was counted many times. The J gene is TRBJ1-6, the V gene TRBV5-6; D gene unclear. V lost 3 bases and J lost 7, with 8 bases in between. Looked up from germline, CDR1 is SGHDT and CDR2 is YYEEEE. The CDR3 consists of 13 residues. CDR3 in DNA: TGTGCCAGCAGCTACGGACCCAATTCACCCCTCCACTTT. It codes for CASSYGPNSPLHF.

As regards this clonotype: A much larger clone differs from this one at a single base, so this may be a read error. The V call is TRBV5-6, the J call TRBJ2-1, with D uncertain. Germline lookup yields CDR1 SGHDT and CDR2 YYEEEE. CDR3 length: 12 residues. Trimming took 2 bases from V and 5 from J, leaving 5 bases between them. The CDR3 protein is CASSLYDNEQFF. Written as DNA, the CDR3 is TGTGCCAGCAGCTTATACGACAATGAGCAGTTCTTC.

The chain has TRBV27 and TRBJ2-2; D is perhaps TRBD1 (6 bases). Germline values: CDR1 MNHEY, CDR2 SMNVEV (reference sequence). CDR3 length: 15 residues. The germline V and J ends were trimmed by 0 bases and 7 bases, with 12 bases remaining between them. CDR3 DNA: TGTGCCAGCAGTTTATCCGGGCTAGGGGGCGGGGAGCTGTTTTTT. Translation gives CASSLSGLGGGELFF.

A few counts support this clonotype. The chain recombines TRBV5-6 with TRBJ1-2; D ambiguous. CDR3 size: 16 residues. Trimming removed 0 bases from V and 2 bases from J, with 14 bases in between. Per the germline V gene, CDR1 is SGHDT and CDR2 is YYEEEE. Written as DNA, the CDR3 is TGTGCCAGCAGCTTGGGGGAAGGCGGAACCAACTATGGCTACACCTTC. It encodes CASSLGEGGTNYGYTF.

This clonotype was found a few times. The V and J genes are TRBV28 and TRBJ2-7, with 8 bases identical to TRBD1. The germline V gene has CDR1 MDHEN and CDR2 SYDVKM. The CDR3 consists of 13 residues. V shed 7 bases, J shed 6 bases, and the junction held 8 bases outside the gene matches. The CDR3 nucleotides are TGTGCCAGCATAAACAGGGGGTCCCCCGAGCAGTACTTC. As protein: CASINRGSPEQYF.

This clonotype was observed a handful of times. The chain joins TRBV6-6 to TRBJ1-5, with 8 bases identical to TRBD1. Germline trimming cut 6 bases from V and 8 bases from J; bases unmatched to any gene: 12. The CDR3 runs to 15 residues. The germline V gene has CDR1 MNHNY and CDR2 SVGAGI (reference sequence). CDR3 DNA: TGTGCCAGCAGCCCCCCCCAGGGGGCGAGGGAGCCCCAGCATTTT. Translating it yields CASSPPQGAREPQHF.